This is a list of T cell receptor beta chains from one sample in a study of Graves' ophthalmopathy and Graves' hyperthyroidism. TCRdb reprocessed the multiplex PCR reads via MiXCR and lists one record per CDR3 protein. Of 500,000 to 700,000 distinct CDR3 sequences in the sample, roughly 20% were seen once. The sample comprised peripheral blood. The receptor set was obtained from a woman under 30 with stable Graves' hyperthyroidism. Some clones in this sample may be carry-over from other donors' samples. The CDR3 runs from the conserved cysteine through the conserved F or W. Each record gives: V gene, D gene, clone size, J gene, CDR3 protein, CDR3 DNA. The D gene is left open where the match is weak. Clone size appears in some rows only: once, few, many, or a class for an expanded clone.

v_gene: TRBV9
d_gene: TRBD1
abundance: many
j_gene: TRBJ1-1
CDR3aa: CASSAHGQENTEAFF
CDR3nt: TGTGCCAGCAGCGCCCACGGACAGGAGAACACTGAAGCTTTCTTT

v_gene: TRBV27
d_gene: -
abundance: many
j_gene: TRBJ1-5
CDR3aa: CASIKSWGTGSNQPQHF
CDR3nt: TGTGCCAGCATCAAATCCTGGGGAACAGGGAGCAATCAGCCCCAGCATTTT

v_gene: TRBV9
d_gene: TRBD2
abundance: many
j_gene: TRBJ2-4
CDR3aa: CASSVLSGIGYIQYF
CDR3nt: TGTGCCAGCAGCGTTCTTAGCGGGATAGGTTACATTCAGTACTTC

v_gene: TRBV3-1
d_gene: -
abundance: -
j_gene: TRBJ2-5
CDR3aa: CASSRLSGVETQYF
CDR3nt: TGTGCCAGCAGCCGGCTTTCAGGGGTGGAGACCCAGTACTTC

v_gene: TRBV12-3/TRBV12-4
d_gene: -
abundance: many
j_gene: TRBJ2-5
CDR3aa: CASSFFGEETQYF
CDR3nt: TGTGCCAGCAGTTTTTTTGGGGAGGAGACCCAGTACTTC

v_gene: TRBV20-1
d_gene: -
abundance: -
j_gene: TRBJ1-1
CDR3aa: CSATRGAASIEAFF
CDR3nt: TGCAGTGCTACAAGGGGGGCAGCCAGCATCGAAGCTTTCTTT

v_gene: TRBV20-1
d_gene: -
abundance: many
j_gene: TRBJ2-5
CDR3aa: CSARSKTYQGETQYF
CDR3nt: TGCAGTGCTAGATCCAAGACATACCAGGGGGAGACCCAGTACTTC

v_gene: TRBV2
d_gene: -
abundance: many
j_gene: TRBJ1-1
CDR3aa: CASRVLNTEAFF
CDR3nt: TGTGCCAGCAGAGTCCTGAACACTGAAGCTTTCTTT

v_gene: TRBV7-9
d_gene: TRBD1
abundance: many
j_gene: TRBJ1-6
CDR3aa: CASSRTGTGRNSPLHF
CDR3nt: TGTGCCAGCAGCCGAACGGGGACAGGGAGAAATTCACCCCTCCACTTT

v_gene: TRBV7-2
d_gene: -
abundance: few
j_gene: TRBJ2-5
CDR3aa: CASSLFGGETQYF
CDR3nt: TGTGCCAGCAGCTTATTCGGCGGGGAGACCCAGTACTTC

v_gene: TRBV5-1
d_gene: -
abundance: many
j_gene: TRBJ1-1
CDR3aa: CASSLEKGRIMNTEAFF
CDR3nt: TGCGCCAGCAGCTTGGAAAAGGGGCGGATCATGAACACTGAAGCTTTCTTT

v_gene: TRBV19
d_gene: TRBD1
abundance: many
j_gene: TRBJ1-2
CDR3aa: CASSPRDRGNDGYTF
CDR3nt: TGTGCCAGTAGTCCCAGGGACAGGGGAAACGATGGCTACACCTTC

v_gene: TRBV12-3/TRBV12-4
d_gene: TRBD1
abundance: many
j_gene: TRBJ1-2
CDR3aa: CASSLKTGLVAEGYTF
CDR3nt: TGTGCCAGCAGTCTCAAGACAGGGCTTGTTGCGGAAGGCTACACCTTC

v_gene: TRBV2
d_gene: TRBD1
abundance: -
j_gene: TRBJ1-1
CDR3aa: CASSEQTGYTEAFF
CDR3nt: TGTGCCAGCAGTGAGCAGACAGGGTATACTGAAGCTTTCTTT

v_gene: TRBV20-1
d_gene: -
abundance: many
j_gene: TRBJ2-7
CDR3aa: CSARDWAEPSYEQYF
CDR3nt: TGCAGTGCTAGAGATTGGGCGGAACCTTCCTACGAGCAGTACTTC

v_gene: TRBV18
d_gene: -
abundance: many
j_gene: TRBJ2-2
CDR3aa: CASSKIGDTGELFF
CDR3nt: TGTGCCAGCTCAAAGATAGGGGACACCGGGGAGCTGTTTTTT

v_gene: TRBV5-1
d_gene: -
abundance: many
j_gene: TRBJ1-1
CDR3aa: CASSQDAYTEAFF
CDR3nt: TGCGCCAGCAGCCAGGACGCCTACACTGAAGCTTTCTTT

v_gene: TRBV7-3
d_gene: -
abundance: few
j_gene: TRBJ1-1
CDR3aa: CASSIALYRVYNTEAFF
CDR3nt: TGTGCCAGCAGCATAGCCCTTTACCGGGTCTATAACACTGAAGCTTTCTTT

v_gene: TRBV12-3/TRBV12-4
d_gene: -
abundance: few
j_gene: TRBJ1-3
CDR3aa: CASSLNLEGNTIYF
CDR3nt: TGTGCCAGCAGTTTGAACCTCGAGGGAAACACCATATATTTT